This T cell receptor beta chain derives from a study of response to subunit inactivated influenza vaccine. This CDR3 comprises 16 residues. Germline trimming cut 0 bases from V and 4 bases from J; bases unmatched to any gene: 8. Germline V gene lookup returns CDR1 SGHRS and CDR2 YFSETQ. This clonotype was detected a few times. MiXCR, applied by TCRdb to the RT-PCR reads, yields one record per CDR3 protein. The sample holds under 550,000 distinct CDR3 sequences, 6.5% to 8% seen once. The input for sequencing was PBMCs from blood, taken 23 months after vaccination. The source is a man aged 50 to 69 who received an inactivated influenza vaccine. This chain connects TRBV5-1 to TRBJ2-5; the match to TRBD1 covers 8 bases. CDR3 coding DNA: TGCGCCAGCAGCTTGGCCGACAGGGGTCGGGGAGAGACCCAGTACTTC. It codes for CASSLADRGRGETQYF.